The source of this T cell receptor beta chain is a study of beta chain features in type 1 diabetes. Study overall: What patients shared with healthy donors was a similar profile of age, gender and cell yields.

Notes on the study in general: Researchers report that Type 1 diabetes patients had moderately but significantly shorter TCRB CDR3s across all four CD4+ subsets. Relative to healthy donors, patients appeared to have naive, central memory and Treg TCRB repertoires that were more similar.

Reverse transcribing all isolated RNA meant expressed TCRB transcripts were sequenced. A few million reads, on average, came from each naive, central memory and regulatory T cell sample. Profiling relied on immunoSEQ multiplex PCR, and the TCRdb table lists in-frame clones only, not all of them. The data contain more than 250,000 clones, about 15% of them singletons. This clone turned up a few times. The antigen remains unidentified. CDR3 length equals 12 residues. The germline V and J ends were trimmed by 8 bases and 2 bases, with 10 bases remaining between them. CDR1 and CDR2 (germline): MDHEN, SYDVKM. Central memory, naive, regulatory and stem cell-like memory CD4+ cells were sorted by CD45RO/CCR7/CD25/CD127/CD95/CD27.

The TCR comes from a young man with type 1 diabetes. This chain joins TRBV28 and TRBJ2-7, with D perhaps matching TRBD1 (6 bases). The sample comprised naive CD4+ T cells from blood. The DNA of the CDR3 is TGTGCCAGCGGACAGCAGGCCTACGAGCAGTACTTC. It is translated as CASGQQAYEQYF.